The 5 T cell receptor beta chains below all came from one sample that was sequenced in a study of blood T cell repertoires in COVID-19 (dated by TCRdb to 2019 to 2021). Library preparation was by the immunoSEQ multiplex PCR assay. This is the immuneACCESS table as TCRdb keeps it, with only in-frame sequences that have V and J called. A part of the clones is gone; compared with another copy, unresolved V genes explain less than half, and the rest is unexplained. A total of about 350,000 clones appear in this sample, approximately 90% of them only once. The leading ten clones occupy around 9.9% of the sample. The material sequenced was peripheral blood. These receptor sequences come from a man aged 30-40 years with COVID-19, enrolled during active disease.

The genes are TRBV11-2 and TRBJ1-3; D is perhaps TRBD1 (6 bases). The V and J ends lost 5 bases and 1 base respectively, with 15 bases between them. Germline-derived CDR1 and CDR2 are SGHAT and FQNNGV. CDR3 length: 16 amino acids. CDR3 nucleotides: TGTGCCAGCAGCCTAGTTCGAGGGGGTTCTGGAAACACCATATATTTT. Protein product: CASSLVRGGSGNTIYF.

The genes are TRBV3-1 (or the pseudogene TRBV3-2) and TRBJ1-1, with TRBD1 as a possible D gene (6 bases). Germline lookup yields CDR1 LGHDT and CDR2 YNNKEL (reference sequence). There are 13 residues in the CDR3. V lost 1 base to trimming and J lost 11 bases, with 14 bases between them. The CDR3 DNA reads TGTGCCAGCAGCCAAGGGGCCCTTCAGGGGGCTTTCTTT. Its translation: CASSQGALQGAFF.

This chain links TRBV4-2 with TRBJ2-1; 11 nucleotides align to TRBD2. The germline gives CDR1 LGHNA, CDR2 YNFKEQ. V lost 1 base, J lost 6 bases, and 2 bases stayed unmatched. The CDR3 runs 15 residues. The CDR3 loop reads CASSQVTSGSNEQFF. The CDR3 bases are TGTGCCAGCAGCCAAGTAACTAGCGGGAGCAATGAGCAGTTCTTC.

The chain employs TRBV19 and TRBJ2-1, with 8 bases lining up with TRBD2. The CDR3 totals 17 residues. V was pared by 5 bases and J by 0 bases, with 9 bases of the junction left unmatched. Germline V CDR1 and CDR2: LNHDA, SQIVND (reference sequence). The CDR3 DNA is TGTGCCAGTAGTCCGGGAGGGTGGGGCCGCTCCTACAATGAGCAGTTCTTC. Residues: CASSPGGWGRSYNEQFF.

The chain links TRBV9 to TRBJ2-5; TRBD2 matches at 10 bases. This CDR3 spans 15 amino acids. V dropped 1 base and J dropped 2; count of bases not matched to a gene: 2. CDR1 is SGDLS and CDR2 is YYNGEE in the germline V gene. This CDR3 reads CASSVTSGIQETQYF. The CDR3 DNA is TGTGCCAGCAGCGTAACTAGCGGGATTCAAGAGACCCAGTACTTC.